Following are 17 T cell receptor beta chains from one sample sequenced in a study of T cell changes during pregnancy in multiple sclerosis. Assay used: immunoSEQ multiplex PCR; TCRdb lists only in-frame clones, some missing. The repertoire holds approximately 52,000 clones, with approximately 85% as singletons. Material: CD4+ T cells from peripheral blood mononuclear cells, obtained in the second trimester of pregnancy. The source of these receptors is a female donor with multiple sclerosis, enrolled in a pregnancy study.

The chain recombines TRBV4-2 with TRBJ2-7; 12 bases line up with TRBD2. V lost 1 base, J lost 7 bases, and 5 bases stayed unmatched. This CDR3 comprises 15 residues. Germline lookup yields CDR1 LGHNA and CDR2 YNFKEQ. The CDR3 sequence: CASSQGAGTSGEQYF. The CDR3 nucleotides are TGTGCCAGCAGCCAAGGTGCCGGGACTAGCGGGGAGCAGTACTTC.

The gene calls are TRBV10-3 and TRBJ2-1; 8 nucleotides match TRBD2. The CDR3 contains 16 residues. Germline V gives CDR1 ENHRY, CDR2 SYGVKD. The trim removed 0 bases at V and 10 bases at J, leaving 11 bases unmatched. The CDR3 DNA sequence: TGTGCCATCAGTGAGTCGGATAGCGGGGTCCCCACAGAGCAGTTCTTC. Its protein product is CAISESDSGVPTEQFF.

V is TRBV2 and J is TRBJ1-2; a possible D gene is TRBD1 (5 bases). The germline CDR1 and CDR2 sequences are SNHLY and FYNNEI. Trimming removed 7 bases at V and 5 bases at J, with 11 bases between. The CDR3 extends over 12 amino acids. DNA of the CDR3: TGTGCCAGCACTGAGGGGCGGTATGGCTACACCTTC. Protein: CASTEGRYGYTF.

About this clone itself: The junction and the germline gene differ at one end; a read error may be behind it. The V call is TRBV6-4, the J call TRBJ2-4, with a weak D call TRBD2 (6 bases). The CDR3 contains 11 residues. Germline CDR1 is MRHNA and CDR2 is SNTAGT. The CDR3 spells CASSMGPGEDF. CDR3 DNA: TGTGCCAGCAGTATGGGCCCCGGGGAGGACTTC.

The chain recombines TRBV6-1 with TRBJ2-4; D might be TRBD2 (5 bases). CDR3 size: 12 residues. Germline CDR1 is MNHNS and CDR2 is SASEGT. V was clipped by 3 bases and J by 6 bases, with 6 bases between them. The CDR3 spells CASSEGVNIQYF. CDR3 DNA: TGTGCCAGCAGTGAGGGAGTAAACATTCAGTACTTC.

This rearrangement joins TRBV5-1 to TRBJ2-7, with TRBD1 as a possible D gene (5 bases). CDR3 length: 14 amino acids. Per germline, CDR1 SGHRS and CDR2 YFSETQ. V was shortened by 4 bases and J by 3 bases, with 14 bases between the two germline ends. CDR3 residues: CASSPRAQGYEQYF. The CDR3 DNA reads TGCGCCAGCAGCCCCAGGGCCCAGGGCTACGAGCAGTACTTC. The full variable domain, completed using reference TRBV5-1 and TRBJ2-7, is KAGVTQTPRYLIKTRGQQVTLSCSPISGHRSVSWYQQTPGQGLQFLFEYFSETQRNKGNFPGRFSGRQFSNSRSEMNVSTLELGDSALYLCASSPRAQGYEQYFGPGTRLTVT.

The chain has TRBV6-6 and TRBJ1-1; D is undetermined. The CDR3 covers 12 residues. Trimming removed 10 bases at V and 1 base at J, with 10 bases between. Germline CDR1 MNHNY, CDR2 SVGAGI (reference sequence). Here the CDR3 reads CATAEANTEAFF. CDR3 coding DNA: TGTGCCACCGCTGAAGCGAACACTGAAGCTTTCTTT.

The V and J genes are TRBV29-1 and TRBJ1-2; TRBD1 agrees at 7 bases. The V gene end was trimmed by 4 bases and the J gene end by 5 bases; junction bases not matched to a gene: 13. Germline assignment: CDR1 SQVTM and CDR2 ANQGSEA. CDR3 size: 15 residues. The CDR3 DNA reads as TGCAGCGTTGGGGCCCCATCAGACAGGGCGTATGGCTACACCTTC. Amino acid sequence: CSVGAPSDRAYGYTF.

This clone appeared once. The rearrangement joins TRBV7-2 to TRBJ1-2, with TRBD1 matching 7 bases. The germline gives CDR1 SGHTA, CDR2 FQGNSA. V gave up 5 bases and J gave up 4 bases; unmatched junction bases: 7. The CDR3 sequence is 14 residues long. This chain's CDR3 is CASSRDRWGYGYTF. The CDR3 DNA sequence: TGTGCCAGCAGCAGGGACAGATGGGGCTATGGCTACACCTTC.

V gene TRBV18 combines with J gene TRBJ2-7; TRBD1 matches at 8 bases. The CDR3 spans 15 residues. CDR1 KGHSH and CDR2 LQKENI come from the germline V gene. Trimming took 5 bases from V and 2 from J; bases not matched to a gene: 8. This CDR3 reads CASSSGTGATYEQYF. CDR3 nucleotide sequence: TGTGCCAGCTCATCAGGGACAGGCGCTACCTACGAGCAGTACTTC. The variable domain in full, completed from reference TRBV18 and TRBJ2-7, reads NAGVMQNPRHLVRRRGQEARLRCSPMKGHSHVYWYRQLPEEGLKFMVYLQKENIIDESGMPKERFSAEFPKEGPSILRIQQVVRGDSAAYFCASSSGTGATYEQYFGPGTRLTVT.

The rearrangement links TRBV30 to TRBJ2-7; TRBD1 might be the D (6 bases). This CDR3 is built from 13 residues. Trimming removed 5 bases at V and 6 bases at J, with 17 bases between. The germline CDR1 and CDR2 sequences are GTSNPN and SVGIG (reference sequence). CDR3 region: CAWEGVGVGEQYF. The CDR3 DNA sequence: TGTGCCTGGGAGGGGGTGGGGGTCGGCGAGCAGTACTTC.

The chain links TRBV6-1 to TRBJ2-1; a possible D gene is TRBD1 (6 bases). Deletions cut 2 bases from V and 7 bases from J, with 18 bases between. Germline V CDR1 and CDR2: MNHNS, SASEGT. The CDR3 covers 16 residues. CDR3 protein: CASSESRYRERNEQFF. The CDR3 DNA reads TGTGCCAGCAGTGAATCGCGTTACAGGGAGAGGAATGAGCAGTTCTTC.

This chain links TRBV5-6 with TRBJ2-5; possibly TRBD1 for D (6 bases). Trimming removed 4 bases at V and 5 bases at J, with 15 bases between. Germline assignment: CDR1 SGHDT and CDR2 YYEEEE. This CDR3 is 14 amino acids long. CDR3 DNA: TGTGCCAGCAGCCCATGGACAGCACGGGAGACCCAGTACTTC. It translates to CASSPWTARETQYF.

Written as DNA, the CDR3 is TGTGCCAGCCGGACAGGGGGCTACGAGCAGTACTTC. The encoded protein is CASRTGGYEQYF. The rearrangement joins TRBV27 to TRBJ2-7, with TRBD1 matching over 10 bases. Germline CDR1 and CDR2: MNHEY and SMNVEV (reference sequence). Trimming cost V 8 bases and J 3 bases; bases outside gene matches: 1. The CDR3 has 12 amino acids.

This rearrangement joins TRBV6-5 to TRBJ2-1; TRBD1 agrees at 7 bases. The germline gives CDR1 MNHEY, CDR2 SVGAGI. The CDR3 spans 15 residues. V was clipped by 5 bases and J by 4 bases; unmatched bases: 8. CDR3 region: CASSPTSGQYNEQFF. In DNA form, the CDR3 reads TGTGCCAGCAGTCCGACATCGGGACAGTACAATGAGCAGTTCTTC.

CDR3 DNA: TGTGCCAGCTCACCACCAACCGGGGGGCGAGGAACCGGGGAGCTGTTTTTT. Protein: CASSPPTGGRGTGELFF. The chain recombines TRBV18 with TRBJ2-2, with D tentatively TRBD2 (7 bases). Germline CDR1 and CDR2: KGHSH and LQKENI. Between the trimmed V and J ends, which lost 0 bases and 5 bases, there was a span of 16 bases. The CDR3 consists of 17 residues. Together with reference TRBV18 and TRBJ2-2, the CDR3 gives the full variable domain: NAGVMQNPRHLVRRRGQEARLRCSPMKGHSHVYWYRQLPEEGLKFMVYLQKENIIDESGMPKERFSAEFPKEGPSILRIQQVVRGDSAAYFCASSPPTGGRGTGELFFGEGSRLTVL.

The chain is built from TRBV5-1 and TRBJ1-1; TRBD1 aligns across 10 bases. Trimming cost V 2 bases and J 7 bases; bases outside gene matches: 8. Germline V gene data show CDR1 as SGHRS and CDR2 as YFSETQ. This CDR3 region has 15 residues. DNA for the CDR3: TGCGCCAGCAGCTTCACCGGGACAGGGGTAAATGAAGCTTTCTTT. This sequence encodes CASSFTGTGVNEAFF.